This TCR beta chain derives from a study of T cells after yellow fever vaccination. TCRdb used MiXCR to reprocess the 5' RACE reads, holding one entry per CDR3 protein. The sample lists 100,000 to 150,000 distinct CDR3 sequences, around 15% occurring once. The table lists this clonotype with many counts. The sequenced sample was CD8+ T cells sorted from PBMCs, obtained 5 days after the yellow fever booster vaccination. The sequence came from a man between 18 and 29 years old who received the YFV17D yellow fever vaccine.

The CDR3: CASSLFLRDLATGELFF. The CDR3 DNA is TGCGCCAGCAGCCTCTTCCTCCGGGACCTGGCGACCGGGGAGCTGTTTTTT. V usage is TRBV4-3 and J usage is TRBJ2-2; TRBD1 or TRBD2 may be the D gene (5 bases each). The CDR3 is made up of 17 amino acids. Germline CDR1 and CDR2: LGHNA and YSLEER. Trimming shortened V by 4 bases and J by 5 bases, and 20 bases separated the two germline ends.